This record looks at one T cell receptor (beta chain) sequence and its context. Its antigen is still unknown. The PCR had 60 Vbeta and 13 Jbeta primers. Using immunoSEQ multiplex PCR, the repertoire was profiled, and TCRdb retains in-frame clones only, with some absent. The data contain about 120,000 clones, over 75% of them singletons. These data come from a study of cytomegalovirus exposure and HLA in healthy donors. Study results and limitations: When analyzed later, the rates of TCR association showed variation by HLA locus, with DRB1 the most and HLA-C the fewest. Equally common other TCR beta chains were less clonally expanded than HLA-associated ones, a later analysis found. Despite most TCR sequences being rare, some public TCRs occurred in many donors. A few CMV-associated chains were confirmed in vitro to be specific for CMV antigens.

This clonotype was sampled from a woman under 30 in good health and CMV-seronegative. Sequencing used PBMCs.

The CDR3 sequence is CASSTSSGQTYGYTF. The CDR3, as DNA: TGTGCCAGTAGTACAAGTAGCGGCCAGACCTATGGCTACACCTTC. The rearrangement joins TRBV19 to TRBJ1-2, with D unresolved. V was cut by 4 bases and J by 4 bases, with 16 bases left in between. Germline V gene sequence: CDR1 LNHDA, CDR2 SQIVND (reference sequence). The CDR3 totals 15 residues. The full variable domain, completed using reference TRBV19 and TRBJ1-2, is DGGITQSPKYLFRKEGQNVTLSCEQNLNHDAMYWYRQDPGQGLRLIYYSQIVNDFQKGDIAEGYSVSREKKESFPLTVTSAQKNPTAFYLCASSTSSGQTYGYTFGSGTRLTVV.